What follows are 13 T cell receptor beta chains derived from one specimen sequenced in a study of Tregs in tolerant kidney transplant recipients. The data were produced by immunoSEQ multiplex PCR, yet TCRdb's version contains in-frame clones alone and is incomplete. The data show tens of thousands of clones, 85% to 90% seen once. The input for sequencing was CD4+ T cells from blood, taken before the transplant. The receptor set was obtained from a human donor who received a combined kidney and bone marrow transplant.

The rearrangement uses TRBV14 and TRBJ2-7, with TRBD1 matching 7 bases. This CDR3 spans 13 amino acids. The germline CDR1 and CDR2 sequences are SGHDN and FVKESK. V lost 5 bases, J lost 3 bases, and 4 bases stayed unmatched. The chain's CDR3 is CASSSRQGYEQYF. CDR3 nucleotide sequence: TGTGCCAGCAGCTCAAGACAGGGCTACGAGCAGTACTTC.

This chain uses TRBV14 with TRBJ1-4; D might be TRBD1 (6 bases). From germline, CDR1 is SGHDN and CDR2 FVKESK. The CDR3 totals 16 residues. V lost 5 bases and J lost 0, with 13 bases in between. CDR3 DNA sequence: TGTGCCAGCAGCACGACAGGTGGTGCAACTAATGAAAAACTGTTTTTT. Protein product: CASSTTGGATNEKLFF.

This sequence joins TRBV14 and TRBJ2-3; a weak D match, TRBD2 (6 bases). The germline CDR1 and CDR2 sequences are SGHDN and FVKESK. The CDR3 covers 16 residues. V lost 5 bases, J lost 0 bases, and 15 bases lay in between. DNA for the CDR3: TGTGCCAGCAGCGCCCGGTTGGGGACTAGCACAGATACGCAGTATTTT. It translates to CASSARLGTSTDTQYF. The variable domain in full, completed from reference TRBV14 and TRBJ2-3, reads EAGVTQFPSHSVIEKGQTVTLRCDPISGHDNLYWYRRVMGKEIKFLLHFVKESKQDESGMPNNRFLAERTGGTYSTLKVQPAELEDSGVYFCASSARLGTSTDTQYFGPGTRLTVL.

The chain couples TRBV5-6 to TRBJ1-2, with D unresolved. V was shortened by 0 bases and J by 4 bases, with 7 bases between the two germline ends. The CDR3 is made up of 13 amino acids. From germline, CDR1 is SGHDT and CDR2 YYEEEE. The CDR3, as DNA: TGTGCCAGCAGCTTGGTGGCGGTCTATGGCTACACCTTC. Translated, it gives CASSLVAVYGYTF.

The V and J genes are TRBV6-5 and TRBJ1-5; D is undetermined. V lost 10 bases to trimming and J lost 2 bases, with 12 bases between them. This CDR3 has 13 residues. CDR1 is MNHEY and CDR2 is SVGAGI in the germline V gene. The DNA for the CDR3 is TGTGCCACCGGACGGGGAGGCAATCAGCCCCAGCATTTT. Amino acids: CATGRGGNQPQHF.

The V gene is TRBV28, the J gene TRBJ2-4; 9 bases are a match to TRBD2. Unmatched junction bases numbered 14, after V lost 5 bases and J lost 3 bases. This CDR3 has 18 amino acids. CDR1 is MDHEN and CDR2 is SYDVKM in the germline V gene. CDR3 region: CASSPLAGSGGVKNIQYF. The CDR3 coding sequence is TGTGCCAGCAGTCCGCTAGCGGGAAGTGGGGGGGTCAAAAACATTCAGTACTTC. Combining the CDR3 with reference TRBV28 and TRBJ2-4 gives the whole variable domain DVKVTQSSRYLVKRTGEKVFLECVQDMDHENMFWYRQDPGLGLRLIYFSYDVKMKEKGDIPEGYSVSREKKERFSLILESASTNQTSMYLCASSPLAGSGGVKNIQYFGAGTRLSVL.

The chain carries TRBV27 and TRBJ1-3; 9 bases fit TRBD1. This CDR3 contains 18 residues. Germline CDR1 MNHEY, CDR2 SMNVEV (reference sequence). Trimming took 5 bases from V and 2 from J; bases not matched to a gene: 13. CDR3 region: CASSLRSGTGLTGNTIYF. In nucleotides, the CDR3 is TGTGCCAGCAGTCTTCGCTCCGGGACAGGGCTAACTGGAAACACCATATATTTT.

This chain connects TRBV18 to TRBJ2-7; 11 bases align to TRBD2. This CDR3 is 16 amino acids long. V was clipped by 3 bases and J by 5 bases; unmatched bases: 9. Germline CDR1 reads KGHSH; CDR2 reads LQKENI. CDR3 amino acids: CASSPDSGRGLDEQYF. As DNA, the CDR3 is TGTGCCAGCTCACCGGATAGCGGGAGGGGATTGGACGAGCAGTACTTC.

The table lists this clone with a count of one. One end of the junction does not line up with germline, which may come from a read error. The V and J genes are TRBV4-3 and TRBJ2-7; D is unclear. The germline V gene has CDR1 LGHNA and CDR2 YSLEER. This CDR3 spans 14 amino acids. The CDR3 nucleotides are TGCGCCAGCAGCCAAGTGCTGGCCTCCCACGAGCAGTACTTC. This encodes CASSQVLASHEQYF.

This rearrangement joins TRBV28 to TRBJ2-4; 12 positions match TRBD1. This CDR3 spans 16 amino acids. Germline CDR1 is MDHEN and CDR2 is SYDVKM. J was trimmed by 6 bases and V by 5 bases; bases with no gene match: 8. The CDR3 loop reads CASSTPGQGAGNIQYF. The DNA of the CDR3 is TGTGCCAGCAGTACCCCGGGACAGGGGGCTGGAAACATTCAGTACTTC.

V gene TRBV7-9 combines with J gene TRBJ1-4; D is uncertain. CDR1 SEHNR and CDR2 FQNEAQ come from the germline V gene (reference sequence). The CDR3 has 12 residues. The V gene lost 3 bases and the J gene lost 5 bases, with 4 bases spanning the gap. CDR3 DNA: TGTGCCAGCAGCTTTGCGAATGAAAAACTGTTTTTT. Translated, it gives CASSFANEKLFF. Together with reference TRBV7-9 and TRBJ1-4, the CDR3 gives the full variable domain: DTGVSQNPRHKITKRGQNVTFRCDPISEHNRLYWYRQTLGQGPEFLTYFQNEAQLEKSRLLSDRFSAERPKGSFSTLEIQRTEQGDSAMYLCASSFANEKLFFGSGTQLSVL.

The J gene is TRBJ2-5, the V gene TRBV5-1; 7 bases map to TRBD1. Germline trimming cut 5 bases from V and 1 base from J; bases unmatched to any gene: 5. Germline CDR1 and CDR2: SGHRS and YFSETQ. This CDR3 comprises 14 residues. In nucleotides, the CDR3 is TGCGCCAGCAGTTCAGGGGGTAGCCAAGAGACCCAGTACTTC. It codes for CASSSGGSQETQYF.

The chain has TRBV7-3 and TRBJ2-5; 7 positions agree with TRBD1. This CDR3 has 13 residues. After removal of 1 base from V and 5 bases from J, the junction contained 1 base not matched to a gene. Germline CDR1 SGHTA, CDR2 FQGTGA. CDR3 loop: CASSLNRGETQYF. In DNA form, the CDR3 reads TGTGCCAGCAGCTTAAACAGGGGCGAGACCCAGTACTTC.